Listed below are T cell receptor beta chains from one sample, sequenced in a study of OX40 agonist ivuxolimab in advanced cancers. Profiled with immunoSEQ multiplex PCR; TCRdb holds only in-frame clones, not every one. This table has some 90,000 clones, more than 75% appearing once. This sample comprised CD4+ or CD8+ T cells sorted from blood, obtained in a trial of the OX40 agonist ivuxolimab. The receptors originated from an adult with an advanced solid tumor such as melanoma, head and neck, liver or kidney cancer. The CDR3 runs from the conserved cysteine through the conserved F or W. Each record gives: J gene, V gene, D gene, clone size, CDR3 DNA, CDR3 protein. The D gene is left open where the match is weak. Rows may omit the clone size; those that give it use once, few, many or a size class.

>TRBJ2-1|TRBV10-1|TRBD1|.
TGCGCCAGCAGTGCCCCCGGGACAGGTGGTCTGAATGAGCAGTTCTTC
CASSAPGTGGLNEQFF
>TRBJ1-1|TRBV6-5|.|once
TGTGCCAGCAGGACCCTACGGAACACTGAAGCTTTCTTT
CASRTLRNTEAFF
>TRBJ2-7|TRBV7-9|.|.
TGTGCCAGCAGCTTAGAGTCGGGGGGCCGTGGAGAGCAGTACTTC
CASSLESGGRGEQYF
>TRBJ2-5|TRBV29-1|.|.
TGCAGCACCGACAGACACCCACAAGAGACCCAGTACTTC
CSTDRHPQETQYF
>TRBJ1-1|TRBV18|.|.
TGTGCCAGCTCACCACTTCCCTCGACAGGAATGAGCACTGAAGCTTTCTTT
CASSPLPSTGMSTEAFF
>TRBJ2-1|TRBV10-2|TRBD2|.
TGCGCCAGCAGTGACGGCTTCACTAGCGGGAGATACAATGAGCAGTTCTTC
CASSDGFTSGRYNEQFF
>TRBJ1-1|TRBV6-1|.|few
TGTGCCAGCAGCGCAGGGACACCCCCCCCCGAAGCTTTCTTT
CASSAGTPPPEAFF
>TRBJ1-2|TRBV10-3|.|.
TGTGCCATCGCGGAGGGAAACTATGGCTACACCTTC
CAIAEGNYGYTF
>TRBJ2-3|TRBV11-2|TRBD1|.
TGTGCCAGCAGTTGGGACAGGGGCCTAAATACGCAGTATTTT
CASSWDRGLNTQYF
>TRBJ1-5|TRBV28|TRBD1|.
TGTGCCAGCAGTTTTCGACAGGGGGCGAACCAGCCCCAGCATTTT
CASSFRQGANQPQHF
>TRBJ2-1|TRBV7-9|TRBD2|once
TGTGCCAGCAGCCCTGGGAGCGGGAGAGGTAATGAGCAGTTCTTC
CASSPGSGRGNEQFF
>TRBJ2-5|TRBV19|TRBD2|.
TGTGCCAGTAGAATTGGGACTAGCGGGAGCGGTGAGACCCAGTACTTC
CASRIGTSGSGETQYF
>TRBJ2-4|TRBV19|.|.
TGTGCCAGTAGTATGCGGGAAGGGAGGAACATTCAGTACTTC
CASSMREGRNIQYF
>TRBJ2-1|TRBV9|TRBD2|.
TGTGCCAGCAGCGGGGGACTAGCACAGTTCTTC
CASSGGLAQFF
>TRBJ2-1|TRBV27|.|.
TGTGCCAGCCGGGCGGGACCACCGGCGGTATACAATGAGCAGTTCTTC
CASRAGPPAVYNEQFF
>TRBJ1-1|TRBV7-2|.|.
TGTGCCAGCAGCCTCAGAAGGAGGGGGAACACTGAAGCTTTCTTT
CASSLRRRGNTEAFF
>TRBJ1-5|TRBV11-3|.|.
TGTGCCAGCAGCTTAGATCCCGGGAGCAATCAGCCCCAGCATTTT
CASSLDPGSNQPQHF
>TRBJ2-1|TRBV5-1|TRBD2|once
TGCGCCAGCAGCTTTGTGCGGGAGCAGAATGAGCAGTTCTTC
CASSFVREQNEQFF
>TRBJ1-5|TRBV2|.|.
TGTGCCAGCATGGCAGGGGAAGGCAATCAGCCCCAGCATTTT
CASMAGEGNQPQHF
>TRBJ1-4|TRBV7-8|TRBD1|.
TGTGCCAGCAGCTTAGCGAACAGGGGCGGGAATGAAAAACTGTTTTTT
CASSLANRGGNEKLFF
>TRBJ2-1|TRBV27|TRBD1|once
TGTGCCAGCAGCAAAACAGGGGGCGGATCCTACAATGAGCAGTTCTTC
CASSKTGGGSYNEQFF
>TRBJ1-1|TRBV28|.|.
TGTGCCAGCACCGTCGGGGAGAGAGAAGCTTTCTTT
CASTVGEREAFF
>TRBJ2-1|TRBV28|TRBD2|.
TGTGCCACCGCGGGAGGAGCCTACAATGAGCAGTTCTTC
CATAGGAYNEQFF
>TRBJ1-1|TRBV7-2|.|.
TGTGCCAGCAGCTTAATGGGTACCCTTGCTGAAGCTTTCTTT
CASSLMGTLAEAFF
>TRBJ2-3|TRBV5-5|TRBD1|.
TGTGCCAGCAGCTTGGTAGTCCGGGACAGGGGAAAATATACGCAGTATTTT
CASSLVVRDRGKYTQYF
>TRBJ2-1|TRBV6-5|.|.
TGTGCCAGCGGGGGTGTAGACTTGGGGAATGAGCAGTTCTTC
CASGGVDLGNEQFF
>TRBJ1-1|TRBV6-1|TRBD1|once
TGTGCCAGCAGTAGGGGGCGCGACACTGAAGCTTTCTTT
CASSRGRDTEAFF
>TRBJ1-2|TRBV5-6|.|.
TGTGCCAGCAGGAATGGACGGGGGCTCTTAGGCTACACCTTC
CASRNGRGLLGYTF
>TRBJ1-4|TRBV18|.|once
TGTGCCAGCTCACCCACCCCAAGGCCTTCTAATGAAAAACTGTTTTTT
CASSPTPRPSNEKLFF
>TRBJ2-5|TRBV2|TRBD2|once
TGTGCCAGCACGCGGGGGGGGCGAGAGACCCAGTACTTC
CASTRGGRETQYF
>TRBJ2-5|TRBV10-3|.|.
TGTGCCATCAGCCGGGACCCACAAGAGACCCAGTACTTC
CAISRDPQETQYF
>TRBJ1-6|TRBV27|.|.
TGTGCCAGCAGTTTAATCACGGTTAATTCACCCCTCCACTTT
CASSLITVNSPLHF
>TRBJ1-2|TRBV7-2|TRBD1|.
TGTGCCAGCAGCGAGGGACAGAGAGCTAACTATGGCTACACCTTC
CASSEGQRANYGYTF
>TRBJ2-1|TRBV18|TRBD1|.
TGTGCCAGCTCCCAAGTCCGGGACAGGGTCTACAATGAGCAGTTCTTC
CASSQVRDRVYNEQFF
>TRBJ2-1|TRBV7-2|.|many
TGTGCCAGCAGCAGGGGGGATGAGCAGTTCTTC
CASSRGDEQFF
>TRBJ1-4|TRBV30|.|.
TGTGCCTGGACCCGGACTGATCTAGAACTGTTTTTT
CAWTRTDLELFF
>TRBJ1-3|TRBV28|.|.
TGTGCCAGCAGTCGAACGGACGGCTACTCTGGAAACACCATATATTTT
CASSRTDGYSGNTIYF
>TRBJ2-7|TRBV18|TRBD2|.
TGTGCCAGCTCACCACGGAGCGGGAGAGTCTACGAGCAGTACTTC
CASSPRSGRVYEQYF
>TRBJ2-5|TRBV19|TRBD1|once
TGTGCCAGTAGTATCAAGTCCAGGGGACAGGGGGCGCGGGAGACCCAGTACTTC
CASSIKSRGQGARETQYF
>TRBJ2-1|TRBV19|.|.
TGTGCCAGTAGTATAGATCATGAGCGGGCGTATTACAATGAGCAGTTCTTC
CASSIDHERAYYNEQFF
>TRBJ1-1|TRBV7-2|.|.
TGTGCCAGCAGCTTAGCCAGGATGAACACTGAAGCTTTCTTT
CASSLARMNTEAFF
>TRBJ2-5|TRBV9|.|.
TGTGCCAGCAGCGTAGGTGGGACACATCAAGAGACCCAGTACTTC
CASSVGGTHQETQYF
>TRBJ2-5|TRBV2|TRBD1|.
TGTGCCTCCCCCCCCGAGGGGGCAGAGACCCAGTACTTC
CASPPEGAETQYF
>TRBJ2-3|TRBV19|.|.
TGTGCCAGTAGTAGTAGCGTGACTGATACGCAGTATTTT
CASSSSVTDTQYF
>TRBJ2-1|TRBV28|TRBD2|.
TGTGCCAGCAGTTCGTCTAGCGGGAGTTACAATGAGCAGTTCTTC
CASSSSSGSYNEQFF
>TRBJ1-5|TRBV11-3|.|.
TGTGCCAGCAGCCCGGGCGGGGGGGGACGCAATCAGCCCCAGCATTTT
CASSPGGGGRNQPQHF
>TRBJ1-1|TRBV30|.|.
TGTGCCTGGAGTGCCACCCTAGTGAGCCGGATGAACACTGAAGCTTTCTTT
CAWSATLVSRMNTEAFF
>TRBJ2-3|TRBV7-3|TRBD2|.
TGTGCCAGCAGCCCCGGGAGGAACTCAGATACGCAGTATTTT
CASSPGRNSDTQYF
>TRBJ1-2|TRBV6-1|TRBD1|.
TGTGCCAGCAGCCGAGGACAGGGGGACGGCTACACCTTC
CASSRGQGDGYTF
>TRBJ2-3|TRBV5-1|TRBD2|.
TGCGCCAGCAACCGATCCCCCGGGACTAGCGGTAGCACAGATACGCAGTATTTT
CASNRSPGTSGSTDTQYF
>TRBJ2-1|TRBV9|TRBD2|few
TGTGCCAGCAGCGTAGGGACTAGCGGGAGCAATGAGCAGTTCTTC
CASSVGTSGSNEQFF
>TRBJ1-2|TRBV28|.|.
TGTGCCAGCAGTACAGGACGAAGCCTCTATGGCTACACCTTC
CASSTGRSLYGYTF
>TRBJ2-5|TRBV7-8|TRBD2|.
TGTGCCAGCAGCTTAAGCCTCGGGGGGGAGACCCAGTACTTC
CASSLSLGGETQYF
>TRBJ1-5|TRBV27|.|few
TGTGCCAGCAGTTTAGAGACTGGGGCCCAGCCCCAGCATTTT
CASSLETGAQPQHF
>TRBJ2-2|TRBV5-1|TRBD1|.
TGCGCCAGCAGCTTGGACAGGGGATCCGGGGAGCTGTTTTTT
CASSLDRGSGELFF
>TRBJ2-1|TRBV29-1|.|.
TGCAGCGTTGATCCCGGGGGCGGAACACAGTTCTTC
CSVDPGGGTQFF
>TRBJ2-6|TRBV5-1|.|.
TGCGCCAGCAGCTTGCCCGGGGATGGGGCCAACGTCCTGACTTTC
CASSLPGDGANVLTF
>TRBJ2-1|TRBV5-4|.|.
TGTGCCAGCAGCTTGGTTCGGGGGAGTAGCCCCTACAATGAGCAGTTCTTC
CASSLVRGSSPYNEQFF
>TRBJ2-3|TRBV5-4|.|.
TGTGCCAGCAGCTTGCCAGGTGGGGATACGCAGTATTTT
CASSLPGGDTQYF
>TRBJ1-6|TRBV6-5|TRBD1|.
TGTGCCAGCAGTCTAAACAGGGGTTTGCTTTCACCCCTCCACTTT
CASSLNRGLLSPLHF